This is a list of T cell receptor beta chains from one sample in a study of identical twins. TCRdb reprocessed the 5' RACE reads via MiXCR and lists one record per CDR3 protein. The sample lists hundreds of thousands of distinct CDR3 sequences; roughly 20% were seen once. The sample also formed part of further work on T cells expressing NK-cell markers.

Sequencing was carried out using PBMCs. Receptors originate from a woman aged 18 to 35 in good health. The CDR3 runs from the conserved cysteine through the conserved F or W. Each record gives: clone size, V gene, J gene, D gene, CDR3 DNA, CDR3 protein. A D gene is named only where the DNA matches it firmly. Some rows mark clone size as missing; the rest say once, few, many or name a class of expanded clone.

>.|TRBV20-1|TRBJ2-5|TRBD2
TGCAGTGCTAGCAGAGTAGCGGGAGGGCAAGAGACCCAGTACTTC
CSASRVAGGQETQYF
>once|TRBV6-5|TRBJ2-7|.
TGTGCCAGCAGTTATTTCGACTATTTCTACGAGCAGTACTTC
CASSYFDYFYEQYF
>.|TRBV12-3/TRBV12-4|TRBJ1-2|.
TGTGCCAGCAGTTTTACGACGGACTTCTATGGCTACACCTTC
CASSFTTDFYGYTF
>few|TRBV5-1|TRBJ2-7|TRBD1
TGCGCCAGCAGCTTGGGGGACAGGCGAAGCTCCTACGAGCAGTACTTC
CASSLGDRRSSYEQYF
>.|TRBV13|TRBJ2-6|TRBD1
TGTGCCAGCAACCCGACAGGGTCTGGGGCCAACGTCCTGACTTTC
CASNPTGSGANVLTF
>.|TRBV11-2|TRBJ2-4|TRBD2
TGTGCCAGCAGCTTAGACCTAGCGGGTCGGGGGGAGAACATTCAGTACTTC
CASSLDLAGRGENIQYF
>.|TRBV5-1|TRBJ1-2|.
TGCGCCAGCAGCTTGGACACCAGAAACTATGGCTACACCTTC
CASSLDTRNYGYTF
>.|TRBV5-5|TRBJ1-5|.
TGTGCCAGCAGCGCGGGACGGAACAATCAGCCCCAGCATTTT
CASSAGRNNQPQHF
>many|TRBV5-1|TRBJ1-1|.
TGCGCCAGCAGCGGTCAGGGTCGGACTGAAGCTTTCTTT
CASSGQGRTEAFF
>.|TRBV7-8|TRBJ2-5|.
TGTGCCAGCAGCTACATCCGGGGGCAAGAGACCCAGTACTTC
CASSYIRGQETQYF
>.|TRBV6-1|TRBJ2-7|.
TGTGCCATGTATTCCGGGACGCACTACGAGCAGTACTTC
CAMYSGTHYEQYF
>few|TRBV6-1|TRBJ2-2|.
TGTGCCAGCTCCTCAGCAGGGGCTGGCACCGGGGAGCTGTTTTTT
CASSSAGAGTGELFF
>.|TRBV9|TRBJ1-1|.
TGTGCCAGCAGCGGGGACGTATCGAACACTGAAGCTTTCTTT
CASSGDVSNTEAFF
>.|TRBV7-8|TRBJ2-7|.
TGTGCCAGCCGCCTTCAGTATACCGGGACTTCCTACGAGCAGTACTTC
CASRLQYTGTSYEQYF
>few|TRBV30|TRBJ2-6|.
TGTGCCTGGAGTCACAGGTTCTCTGGGGCCAACGTCCTGACTTTC
CAWSHRFSGANVLTF
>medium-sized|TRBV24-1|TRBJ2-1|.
TGTGCCACCAGTGATTCGTCGAGGGATGAGCAGTTCTTC
CATSDSSRDEQFF
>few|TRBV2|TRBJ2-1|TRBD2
TGTGCCAGCAGTGGACTAGCGGGAGCATCCAATGAGCAGTTCTTC
CASSGLAGASNEQFF
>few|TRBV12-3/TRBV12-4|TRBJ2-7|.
TGTGCCAGCAGTTTACAGGGCCCGGGGTACGAGCAGTACTTC
CASSLQGPGYEQYF
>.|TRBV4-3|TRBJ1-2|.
TGCGCCAGCAGCCAAGCTAGGGGCCCCAACTATGGCTACACCTTC
CASSQARGPNYGYTF
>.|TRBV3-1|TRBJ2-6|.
TGTGCCAGCGCACGCCGGGACGCCTACTCTGGGGCCAACGTCCTGACTTTC
CASARRDAYSGANVLTF
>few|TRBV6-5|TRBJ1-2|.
TGTGCCAGCAGTCACAGGGAAACCTATGGCTACACCTTC
CASSHRETYGYTF
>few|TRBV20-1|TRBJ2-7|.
TGCAGCCTCCCGCCAGGGATATCCTACGAGCAGTACTTC
CSLPPGISYEQYF
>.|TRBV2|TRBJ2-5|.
TGTGCCAGCAGGCGGGGATTTCAAGAGACCCAGTACTTC
CASRRGFQETQYF
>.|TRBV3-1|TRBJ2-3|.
TGTGCCAGCAGCCAAAATGGGCCAGATACGCAGTATTTT
CASSQNGPDTQYF
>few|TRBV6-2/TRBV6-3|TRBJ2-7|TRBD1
TGTGCCATACAGGGGGCCTACGAGCAGTACTTC
CAIQGAYEQYF
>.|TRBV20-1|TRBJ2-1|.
TGCAGTGCTACCGTTAGCGGTACGAGCTCCTACAATGAGCAGTTCTTC
CSATVSGTSSYNEQFF
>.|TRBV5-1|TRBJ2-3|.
TGCGCCAGCAGCTTGGCCGGGCAAGATACGCAGTATTTT
CASSLAGQDTQYF
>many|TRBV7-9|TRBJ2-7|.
TGTGCCAGCAGCTTAGTCCCGTCGAGCTCCTACGAGCAGTACTTC
CASSLVPSSSYEQYF
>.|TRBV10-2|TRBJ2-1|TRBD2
TGCGCCAGCAGTGTGAGCGGGAGCAATGAGCAGTTCTTC
CASSVSGSNEQFF
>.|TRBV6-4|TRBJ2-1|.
TGTGCCAGCAGTGACTCTAGCACCCAGGGACGCAATGAGCAGTTCTTC
CASSDSSTQGRNEQFF
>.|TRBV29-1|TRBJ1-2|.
TGCAGCGTTGCTCCACAGGGTGCTGGCTACACCTTC
CSVAPQGAGYTF
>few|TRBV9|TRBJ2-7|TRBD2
TGTGCCAGCAGCCCGCGACTAGCGGGAATCTACGAGCAGTACTTC
CASSPRLAGIYEQYF
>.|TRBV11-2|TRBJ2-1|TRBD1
TGTGCCAGCACCGGGACAGGGACGACTTTGCGGGAGAATTATGAGCAGTTCTTC
CASTGTGTTLRENYEQFF
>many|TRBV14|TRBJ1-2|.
TGTGCCAGCAGCCAGTGGGCCTATGGCTACACCTTC
CASSQWAYGYTF
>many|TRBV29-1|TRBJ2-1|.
TGCAGCGTTGGGGGGAATGAGCAGTTCTTC
CSVGGNEQFF
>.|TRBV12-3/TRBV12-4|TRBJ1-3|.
TGTGCCAGCAGTGCAAGCTGGTCAGGAAACACCATATATTTT
CASSASWSGNTIYF
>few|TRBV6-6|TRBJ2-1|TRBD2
TGTGCCACGGCTAGCGGGAGTTCAAATGAGCAGTTCTTC
CATASGSSNEQFF
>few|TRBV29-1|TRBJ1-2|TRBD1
TGCAGCCCTGATGGACAGGGCGGGGATGGCTACACCTTC
CSPDGQGGDGYTF
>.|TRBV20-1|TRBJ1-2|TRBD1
TGCAGTGCTGAGGACAGGGACGTCTATGGCTACACCTTC
CSAEDRDVYGYTF
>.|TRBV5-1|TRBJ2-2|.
TGCGCCAGCAGCCACGCCACCGGGGAGCTGTTTTTT
CASSHATGELFF
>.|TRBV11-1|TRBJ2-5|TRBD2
TGTGCCAGCAGCTTAGCCGAGGGTACAAGGACTAGCGGGGGTCAAGAGACCCAGTACTTC
CASSLAEGTRTSGGQETQYF
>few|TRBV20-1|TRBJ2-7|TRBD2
TGCAGTGCTAGAGGGTTCCGGGGGGGCTACGAGCAGTACTTC
CSARGFRGGYEQYF
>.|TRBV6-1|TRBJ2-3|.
TGTGCCAGCAGCCGGGACTCCACCGCCGGTGATACGCAGTATTTT
CASSRDSTAGDTQYF
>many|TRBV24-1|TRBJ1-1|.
TGTGCCACCAGTATCGGACACACCGAAGCTTTCTTT
CATSIGHTEAFF
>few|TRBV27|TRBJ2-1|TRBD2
TGTGCCATCAGTCCAGCCTTAGCGGGTGACGAGCAGTTCTTC
CAISPALAGDEQFF
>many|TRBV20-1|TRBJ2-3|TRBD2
TGCAGTGCCCCCGGTATAGCGGGAGCGACTACTAGCACAGATACGCAGTATTTT
CSAPGIAGATTSTDTQYF
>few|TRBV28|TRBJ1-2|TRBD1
TGTGCCAGCAGAACAGACAGGGTACAATCTGGCTACACCTTC
CASRTDRVQSGYTF
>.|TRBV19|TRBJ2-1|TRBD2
TGTGCCAGTGAGCCGAGCGGGAGGACCAATGAGCAGTTCTTC
CASEPSGRTNEQFF
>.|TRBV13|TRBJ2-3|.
TGTGCCAGCAGCCACAGGGCAGTCCCCACAGATACGCAGTATTTT
CASSHRAVPTDTQYF
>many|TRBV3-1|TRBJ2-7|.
TGTGCCAGCAGCCAAGAAGGTAGGGGCGAGCAGTACTTC
CASSQEGRGEQYF
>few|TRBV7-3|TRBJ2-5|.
TGTGCCAGCAGCCAAACCGGGGACTACCAAGAGACCCAGTACTTC
CASSQTGDYQETQYF
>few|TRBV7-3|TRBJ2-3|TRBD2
TGTGCCAGCAGCCCCCACCCTAGAGAGCGGGGGTTAGGGCATTTT
CASSPHPRERGLGHF
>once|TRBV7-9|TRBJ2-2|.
TGTGCCAGCAGCCATCCGGACTTATCGAACACCGGGGAGCTGTTTTTT
CASSHPDLSNTGELFF
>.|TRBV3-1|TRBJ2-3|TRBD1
TGTGCCAGCAGCCCAGTCGACAGGGGGCTGCTAAATACGCAGTATTTT
CASSPVDRGLLNTQYF
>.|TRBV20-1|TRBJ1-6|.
TGCAGTGCTAGAGTTAGGGGTGGGGGCAATTCACCCCTCCACTTT
CSARVRGGGNSPLHF
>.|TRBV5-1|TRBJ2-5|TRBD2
TGCGCCAGCAGCTCCGGGTCCGGGAGGAAGACCCAGTACTTC
CASSSGSGRKTQYF
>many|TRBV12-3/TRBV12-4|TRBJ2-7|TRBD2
TGTGCCAGCAGTTTAAGCGGGAGCTCCTACGAGCAGTACTTC
CASSLSGSSYEQYF
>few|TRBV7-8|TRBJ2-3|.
TGTGCCAGCAGCTCCACAGGGACGATAGGGCATTTT
CASSSTGTIGHF